This T cell receptor beta chain originates from a study of radiation and T cells in renal cell carcinoma. Looking at the study overall: Nephrectomy followed 15 Gy stereotactic body radiation by 4 weeks. Regarding the study as a whole: From baseline, blood top tumor clonotypes peaked at 2 weeks post-radiation.

The sample's time point: baseline pretreatment blood. As for treatment: 15 Gy SBRT to primary tumor, nephrectomy 4 weeks later. The patient's renal cell carcinoma had clear cell pathology. This CDR3 is built from 14 residues. Germline V gene data show CDR1 as LGHNA and CDR2 as YNFKEQ. V was shortened by 1 base and J by 6 bases, with 9 bases between the two germline ends. With respect to this clone: Its antigen is unknown.

Sequenced by immunoSEQ multiplex PCR; TCRdb stores in-frame clones only, minus some. The sample lists 90,000 to 95,000 clones, 82% seen once, with roughly 6.1% in the top ten. The sequence was collected from a man in his 60s with renal cell carcinoma. The source was blood, collected from a patient whose treatment included radiotherapy and nephrectomy. The V and J genes are TRBV4-2 and TRBJ1-4, with D possibly being TRBD1 (6 bases). The DNA for the CDR3 is TGTGCCAGCAGCCAAGGACAGGCGTATGAAAAACTGTTTTTT. This encodes CASSQGQAYEKLFF.